These 21 T cell receptor beta chains were sequenced from one sample in a study of regulatory and conventional T cells in RAG deficiency. Sequenced by immunoSEQ multiplex PCR; TCRdb stores in-frame clones only, minus some. The data show some 21,000 clones, roughly 93% seen once. Conventional CD4+ T cells were sorted from blood as CD25-low CD127-high cells. This same sample was also taken into another study, of regulatory T cells. That study adds: Primers: 52 TRBV forward and 13 TRBJ reverse.

The sequencing sample was made of CD4+ T cells sorted from blood. Receptors originate from a human donor in good health.

This clone has just one count. The chain joins TRBV6-1 to TRBJ2-5; TRBD2 agrees at 14 bases. J lost 9 bases, V lost 3 bases, and 6 bases had no gene match. This CDR3 is built from 15 residues. Germline assignment: CDR1 MNHNS and CDR2 SASEGT. CDR3 in DNA: TGTGCCAGCAGTGAGGGACTAGCGGGAGTAGGGCCCCAGTACTTC. This encodes CASSEGLAGVGPQYF.

The chain joins TRBV19 to TRBJ1-5; no clear D. CDR1 LNHDA and CDR2 SQIVND come from the germline V gene (reference sequence). CDR3 size: 13 residues. V was shortened by 5 bases and J by 7 bases, with 12 bases between the two germline ends. The CDR3 spells CASSGSLLQPQHF. For the CDR3, the DNA is TGTGCCAGTAGTGGTAGCTTGTTGCAGCCCCAGCATTTT.

J is TRBJ2-1 and V is TRBV9, with 14 bases that match TRBD2. This CDR3 contains 18 residues. Germline V gene sequence: CDR1 SGDLS, CDR2 YYNGEE. V trimming: 4 bases; J trimming: 7 bases; junction bases outside the gene matches: 13. The CDR3 reads CASSLGTSGGFLWNEQFF. The CDR3 DNA sequence: TGTGCCAGCAGCCTCGGGACTAGCGGGGGATTTTTGTGGAATGAGCAGTTCTTC.

The chain is built from TRBV6-4 and TRBJ1-6; 9 bases agree with TRBD1. This CDR3 comprises 15 residues. Germline loops: CDR1 MRHNA, CDR2 SNTAGT. Trimming cost V 6 bases and J 8 bases; bases outside gene matches: 8. The CDR3 loop reads CASSEGQGIDSPLHF. For the CDR3, the DNA is TGTGCCAGCAGCGAGGGACAGGGTATCGATTCACCCCTCCACTTT.

The chain carries TRBV6-5 and TRBJ1-1, with TRBD1 as a possible D gene (5 bases). V lost 0 bases and J lost 2, with 10 bases in between. This CDR3 contains 15 residues. Germline lookup yields CDR1 MNHEY and CDR2 SVGAGI. The CDR3: CASSYSRQGNTEAFF. The CDR3 DNA follows: TGTGCCAGCAGTTACTCGAGGCAGGGAAACACTGAAGCTTTCTTT.

CDR3 protein: CASSLVYGGTSGSYNEQFF. The CDR3 region has the DNA TGTGCCAGCAGTTTAGTTTATGGAGGAACTAGCGGGTCCTACAATGAGCAGTTCTTC. The V and J genes are TRBV28 and TRBJ2-1; 9 bases are a match to TRBD2. The junction had 12 bases not matched to a gene; V was cut back by 2 bases and J by 1 base. The CDR3 sequence is 19 residues long. Germline assignment: CDR1 MDHEN and CDR2 SYDVKM.

The V and J genes are TRBV7-8 and TRBJ1-1; a possible D gene is TRBD1 (6 bases). This CDR3 has 15 amino acids. The V and J ends lost 5 bases and 1 base respectively, with 14 bases between them. Germline V CDR1 and CDR2: SGHVS, FQNEAQ. CDR3 DNA sequence: TGTGCCAGCAGCCTCGGAGACAGGTGGAACACTGAAGCTTTCTTT. Residues: CASSLGDRWNTEAFF.

This chain uses TRBV19 with TRBJ1-2; 9 bases align to TRBD1. Trimming took 5 bases from V and 10 from J; bases not matched to a gene: 14. Germline values: CDR1 LNHDA, CDR2 SQIVND (reference sequence). This CDR3 spans 15 amino acids. This CDR3 reads CASSPGQGRTEIYTF. The DNA for the CDR3 is TGTGCCAGTAGTCCCGGACAGGGGCGCACTGAAATCTACACCTTC.

The rearrangement uses TRBV5-1 and TRBJ1-5; tentative D call: TRBD1 (5 bases). The V end was cut by 4 bases, the J end by 11 bases, with 22 bases between. CDR1 and CDR2 from the germline V gene are SGHRS and YFSETQ. The CDR3 is made up of 15 amino acids. CDR3 bases: TGCGCCAGCAGCCCGGGGCCAGCAGACCAATCAGCCCAGCATTTT. Its translation is CASSPGPADQSAQHF.

The rearrangement joins TRBV6-5 to TRBJ2-7; the D call may be TRBD1 or TRBD2 (5 bases each). The CDR3 contains 13 residues. Germline-derived CDR1 and CDR2 are MNHEY and SVGAGI. V shed 7 bases and J shed 9 bases, with 19 bases lying between them. Here the CDR3 reads CASNFGADPGQYF. The CDR3 DNA follows: TGTGCCAGCAACTTCGGGGCAGACCCTGGGCAGTACTTC.

The CDR3 loop is CASSNPGERVDTQYF. Here the CDR3 DNA reads TGTGCCAGTAGTAACCCTGGCGAACGGGTAGATACGCAGTATTTT. The chain is built from TRBV2 and TRBJ2-3; D uncertain. V was clipped by 9 bases and J by 5 bases, with 21 bases between them. The CDR3 loop spans 15 amino acids. Germline loops: CDR1 SNHLY, CDR2 FYNNEI.

The chain joins TRBV2 to TRBJ1-5; a possible D gene is TRBD1 (5 bases). The CDR3 has 14 amino acids. Germline assignment: CDR1 SNHLY and CDR2 FYNNEI. V shed 2 bases and J shed 3 bases, with 8 bases lying between them. In nucleotides, the CDR3 is TGTGCCAGCAGTGAACAGGGTATCAATCAGCCCCAGCATTTT. Amino acid sequence: CASSEQGINQPQHF.

This rearrangement joins TRBV5-6 to TRBJ2-7; a weak D match, TRBD2 (7 bases). The CDR3 covers 14 residues. In germline, CDR1 is SGHDT, CDR2 YYEEEE. V gave up 0 bases and J gave up 4 bases, with 11 bases separating them. The CDR3 DNA reads as TGTGCCAGCAGCTTGGGGCGGGGGCAATACGAGCAGTACTTC. It encodes CASSLGRGQYEQYF.

This clone occurred a few times. V is TRBV7-9 and J is TRBJ2-7; D is ambiguous. The CDR3 is 14 amino acids. Germline CDR1 reads SEHNR; CDR2 reads FQNEAQ (reference sequence). V gave up 1 base and J gave up 3 bases, with 10 bases separating them. CDR3 in DNA: TGTGCCAGCAGCTTAGGGCAGGTCAACTACGAGCAGTACTTC. Translated, it gives CASSLGQVNYEQYF.

The J gene is TRBJ1-1, the V gene TRBV19; no reliable D call. V shed 8 bases and J shed 1 base, with 17 bases lying between them. CDR3 length equals 15 residues. Looked up from germline, CDR1 is LNHDA and CDR2 is SQIVND (reference sequence). For the CDR3, the DNA is TGTGCCAGTGGACGGGCGTCTCTGGGGAACACTGAAGCTTTCTTT. It codes for CASGRASLGNTEAFF.

The chain uses TRBV10-2 and TRBJ1-1; TRBD1 is a possible D gene (5 bases). Germline V lookup: CDR1 WSHSY, CDR2 SAAADI. CDR3 length equals 14 residues. V lost 0 bases to trimming and J lost 5 bases, with 10 bases between them. The CDR3 nucleotides read TGCGCCAGCAGTGAGTCTCTCGGGGGAACTGAAGCTTTCTTT. Residues: CASSESLGGTEAFF.

The rearrangement joins TRBV28 to TRBJ1-1, with D perhaps matching TRBD1 (6 bases). The CDR3 has 15 amino acids. Germline V gene sequence: CDR1 MDHEN, CDR2 SYDVKM. The germline V and J ends were trimmed by 4 bases and 4 bases, with 16 bases remaining between them. This chain's CDR3 is CASSSSDRSATEAFF. CDR3 DNA: TGTGCCAGCAGTTCTTCCGACAGGTCTGCCACTGAAGCTTTCTTT.

The rearrangement links TRBV7-7 to TRBJ1-2, with D perhaps matching TRBD1 (5 bases). Germline CDR1 reads SSHAT; CDR2 reads FNYEAQ (reference sequence). This CDR3 comprises 17 residues. The ends were cut back, 5 bases at V and 3 bases at J, with 22 bases in the middle. CDR3 DNA sequence: TGTGCCAGCAGCCCCCCCCGGGGCAGGGTGGGAGACTATGGCTACACCTTC. It encodes CASSPPRGRVGDYGYTF.

The chain combines TRBV27 with TRBJ1-5; 7 bases match TRBD1. This CDR3 is 15 amino acids long. Looked up from germline, CDR1 is MNHEY and CDR2 is SMNVEV (reference sequence). After removal of 4 bases from V and 3 bases from J, the junction contained 6 bases not matched to a gene. DNA of the CDR3: TGTGCCAGCAGTTCGAGTGGACAGGTCAATCAGCCCCAGCATTTT. It codes for CASSSSGQVNQPQHF.

This rearrangement joins TRBV2 to TRBJ1-6; 7 bases map to TRBD1. The CDR3 contains 15 residues. The J segment lost 7 bases and the V segment lost 8 bases, leaving 11 bases of the junction unmatched. The germline V gene encodes CDR1 SNHLY and CDR2 FYNNEI. CDR3 nucleotide sequence: TGTGCCAGCCGGCCAGGGACAGAATCCAATTCACCCCTCCACTTT. The encoded protein is CASRPGTESNSPLHF.

This rearrangement joins TRBV5-1 to TRBJ2-2; TRBD2 matches 10 bases. The CDR3 has 16 residues. V lost 5 bases and J lost 1; bases outside the gene matches: 5. In germline, CDR1 is SGHRS, CDR2 YFSETQ. The CDR3 bases are TGCGCCAGCAGATATACTAGCGGGAAGAACACCGGGGAGCTGTTTTTT. It translates to CASRYTSGKNTGELFF.